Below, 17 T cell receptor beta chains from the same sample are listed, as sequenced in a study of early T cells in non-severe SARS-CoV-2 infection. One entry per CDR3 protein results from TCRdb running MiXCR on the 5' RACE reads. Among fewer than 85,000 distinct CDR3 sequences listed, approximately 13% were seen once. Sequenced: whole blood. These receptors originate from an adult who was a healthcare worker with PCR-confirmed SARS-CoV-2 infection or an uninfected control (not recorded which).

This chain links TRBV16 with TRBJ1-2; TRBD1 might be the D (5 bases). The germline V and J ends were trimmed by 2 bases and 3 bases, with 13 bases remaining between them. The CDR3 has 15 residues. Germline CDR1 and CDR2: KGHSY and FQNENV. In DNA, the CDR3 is TGTGCCAGCAGCCAAAACTATCTAGGGGACTATGGCTACACCTTC. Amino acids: CASSQNYLGDYGYTF.

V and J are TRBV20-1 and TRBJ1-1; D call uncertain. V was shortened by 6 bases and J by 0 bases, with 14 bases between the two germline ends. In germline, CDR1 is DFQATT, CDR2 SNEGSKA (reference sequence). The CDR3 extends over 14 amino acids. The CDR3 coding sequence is TGCAGTGCCCACCGACCAGGAATGAACACTGAAGCTTTCTTT. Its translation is CSAHRPGMNTEAFF.

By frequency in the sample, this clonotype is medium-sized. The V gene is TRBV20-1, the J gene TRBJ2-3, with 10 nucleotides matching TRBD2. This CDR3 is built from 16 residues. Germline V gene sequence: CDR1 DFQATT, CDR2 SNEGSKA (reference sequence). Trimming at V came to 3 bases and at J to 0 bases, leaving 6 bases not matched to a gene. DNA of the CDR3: TGCAGTGCTAGTGTAGCGGGGGGACCTAGCACAGATACGCAGTATTTT. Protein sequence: CSASVAGGPSTDTQYF.

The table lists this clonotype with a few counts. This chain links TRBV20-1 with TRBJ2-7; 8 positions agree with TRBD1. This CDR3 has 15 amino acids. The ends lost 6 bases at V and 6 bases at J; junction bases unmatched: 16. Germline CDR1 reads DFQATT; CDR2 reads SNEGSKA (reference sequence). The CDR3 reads CSAKPRGRSTGEQYF. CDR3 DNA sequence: TGCAGTGCAAAACCCAGGGGGCGAAGTACGGGCGAGCAGTACTTC.

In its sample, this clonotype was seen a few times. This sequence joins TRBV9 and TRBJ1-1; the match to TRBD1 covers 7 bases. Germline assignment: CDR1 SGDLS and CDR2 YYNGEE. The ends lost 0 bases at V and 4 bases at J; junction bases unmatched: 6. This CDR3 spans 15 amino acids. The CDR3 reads CASSVAGTAGTEAFF. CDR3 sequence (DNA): TGTGCCAGCAGCGTAGCTGGGACAGCGGGCACTGAAGCTTTCTTT.

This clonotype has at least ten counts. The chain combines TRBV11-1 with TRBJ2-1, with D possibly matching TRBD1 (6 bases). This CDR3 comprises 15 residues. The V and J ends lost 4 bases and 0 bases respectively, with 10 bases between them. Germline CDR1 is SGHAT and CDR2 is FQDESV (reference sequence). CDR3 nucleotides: TGTGCCAGCAGCTCTCAGGGGAGCTCCTACAATGAGCAGTTCTTC. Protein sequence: CASSSQGSSYNEQFF. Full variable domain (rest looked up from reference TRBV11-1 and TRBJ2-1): EAEVAQSPRYKITEKSQAVAFWCDPISGHATLYWYRQILGQGPELLVQFQDESVVDDSQLPKDRFSAERLKGVDSTLKIQPAELGDSAMYLCASSSQGSSYNEQFFGPGTRLTVL.

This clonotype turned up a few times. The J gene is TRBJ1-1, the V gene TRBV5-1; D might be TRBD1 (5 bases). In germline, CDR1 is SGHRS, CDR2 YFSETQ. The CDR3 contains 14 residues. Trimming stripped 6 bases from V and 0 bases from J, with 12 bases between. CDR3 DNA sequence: TGCGCCAGCAATCGAGGGGTTTTGAACACTGAAGCTTTCTTT. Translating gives CASNRGVLNTEAFF.

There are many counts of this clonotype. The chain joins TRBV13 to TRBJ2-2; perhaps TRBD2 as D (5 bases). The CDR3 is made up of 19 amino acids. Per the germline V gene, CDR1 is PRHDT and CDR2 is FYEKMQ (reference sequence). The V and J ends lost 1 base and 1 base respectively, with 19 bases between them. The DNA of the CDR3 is TGTGCCAGCAGCTTAGTTTGGCGCTCGCGGGCCGTGAACACCGGGGAGCTGTTTTTT. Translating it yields CASSLVWRSRAVNTGELFF.

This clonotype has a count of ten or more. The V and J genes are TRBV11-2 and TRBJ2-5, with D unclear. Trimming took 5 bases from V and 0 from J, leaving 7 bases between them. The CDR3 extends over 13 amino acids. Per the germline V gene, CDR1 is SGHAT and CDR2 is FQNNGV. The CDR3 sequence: CASSIGHQETQYF. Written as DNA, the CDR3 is TGTGCCAGCAGCATAGGGCACCAAGAGACCCAGTACTTC.

CDR3 sequence: CASQKGESSGNTIYF. Here the CDR3 DNA reads TGTGCCAGCCAGAAAGGGGAGAGCTCTGGAAACACCATATATTTT. The chain links TRBV7-9 to TRBJ1-3; D perhaps matches TRBD1 (5 bases). Germline V gene sequence: CDR1 SEHNR, CDR2 FQNEAQ (reference sequence). This CDR3 comprises 15 residues. V was trimmed by 8 bases and J by 0 bases, leaving 14 bases between them.

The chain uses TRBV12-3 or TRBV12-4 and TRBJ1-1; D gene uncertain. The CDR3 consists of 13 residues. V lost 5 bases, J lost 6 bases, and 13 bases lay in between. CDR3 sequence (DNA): TGTGCCAGCAGTGCCATAGGACGCGCTGAAGCTTTCTTT. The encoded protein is CASSAIGRAEAFF.

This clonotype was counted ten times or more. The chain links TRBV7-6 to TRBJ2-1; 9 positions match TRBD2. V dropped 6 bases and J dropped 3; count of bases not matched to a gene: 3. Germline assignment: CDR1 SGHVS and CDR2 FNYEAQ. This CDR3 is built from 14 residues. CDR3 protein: CASRLAGDYNEQFF. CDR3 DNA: TGTGCCAGCAGACTAGCGGGCGACTACAATGAGCAGTTCTTC. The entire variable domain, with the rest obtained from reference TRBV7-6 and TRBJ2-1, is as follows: GAGVSQSPRYKVTKRGQDVALRCDPISGHVSLYWYRQALGQGPEFLTYFNYEAQQDKSGLPNDRFSAERPEGSISTLTIQRTEQRDSAMYRCASRLAGDYNEQFFGPGTRLTVL.

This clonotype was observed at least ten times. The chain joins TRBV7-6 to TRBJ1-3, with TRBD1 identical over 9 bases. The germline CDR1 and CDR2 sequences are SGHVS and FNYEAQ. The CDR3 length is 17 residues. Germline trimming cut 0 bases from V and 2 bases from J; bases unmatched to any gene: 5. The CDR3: CASSLAPGQGPGNTIYF. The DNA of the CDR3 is TGTGCCAGCAGCTTAGCTCCGGGACAGGGACCTGGAAACACCATATATTTT. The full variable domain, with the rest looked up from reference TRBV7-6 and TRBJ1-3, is GAGVSQSPRYKVTKRGQDVALRCDPISGHVSLYWYRQALGQGPEFLTYFNYEAQQDKSGLPNDRFSAERPEGSISTLTIQRTEQRDSAMYRCASSLAPGQGPGNTIYFGEGSWLTVV.

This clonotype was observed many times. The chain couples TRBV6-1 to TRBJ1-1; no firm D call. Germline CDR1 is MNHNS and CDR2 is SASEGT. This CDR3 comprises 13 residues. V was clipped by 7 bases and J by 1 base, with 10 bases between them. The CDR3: CASTQAENTEAFF. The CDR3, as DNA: TGTGCCAGCACCCAGGCGGAGAACACTGAAGCTTTCTTT.

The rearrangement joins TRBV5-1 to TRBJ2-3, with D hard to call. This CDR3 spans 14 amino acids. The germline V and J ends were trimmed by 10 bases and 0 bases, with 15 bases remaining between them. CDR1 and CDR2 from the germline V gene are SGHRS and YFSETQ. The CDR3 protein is CAGSLGASTDTQYF. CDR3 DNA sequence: TGCGCCGGTAGCCTCGGTGCTAGCACAGATACGCAGTATTTT. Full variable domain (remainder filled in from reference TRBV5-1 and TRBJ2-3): KAGVTQTPRYLIKTRGQQVTLSCSPISGHRSVSWYQQTPGQGLQFLFEYFSETQRNKGNFPGRFSGRQFSNSRSEMNVSTLELGDSALYLCAGSLGASTDTQYFGPGTRLTVL.

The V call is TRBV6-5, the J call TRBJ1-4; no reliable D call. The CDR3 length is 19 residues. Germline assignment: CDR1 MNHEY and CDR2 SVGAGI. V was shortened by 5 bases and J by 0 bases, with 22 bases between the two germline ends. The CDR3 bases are TGTGCCAGCAGTCTTACTCAATACAGTAACTCTCCAACTAATGAAAAACTGTTTTTT. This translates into CASSLTQYSNSPTNEKLFF.

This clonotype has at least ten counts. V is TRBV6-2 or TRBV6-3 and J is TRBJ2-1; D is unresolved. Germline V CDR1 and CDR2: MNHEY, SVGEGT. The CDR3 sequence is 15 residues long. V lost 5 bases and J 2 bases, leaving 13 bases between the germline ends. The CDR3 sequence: CASSPVPGPYNEQFF. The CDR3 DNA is TGTGCCAGCAGTCCCGTCCCCGGCCCCTACAATGAGCAGTTCTTC.